These T cell receptor beta chains were read from a single sample in a study of shared clonotypes between healthy human individuals. Sequencing was performed with immunoSEQ multiplex PCR; in TCRdb, only in-frame clones are kept and a portion is missing. Of roughly 2,000,000 clones detected, approximately 95% appear once; the ten largest clones hold 1% to 1.5%. Sequencing was performed on naive CD8+ T cells sorted from blood. Receptors originate from a young man in good health. Both conserved end residues are part of each CDR3. The order of the fields is J gene, V gene, D gene, clone size, CDR3 DNA, CDR3 protein. A D gene is named only where the DNA matches it firmly. Expanded clones get a size class; other rows say once, few or many, or leave the size out.

TRBJ2-5 | TRBV27 | NA | NA | TGTGCCAGCAGTTTACTAGGGGCCGGAGAGACCCAGTACTTC | CASSLLGAGETQYF
TRBJ2-1 | TRBV10-3 | NA | NA | TGTGCCATCAGTGACGCCGACTCGCGAAACTACAATGAGCAGTTCTTC | CAISDADSRNYNEQFF
TRBJ2-7 | TRBV27 | NA | NA | TGTGCCAGCAGCCATCAGGGAAGCGAGCAGTACTTC | CASSHQGSEQYF
TRBJ1-6 | TRBV7-2 | NA | NA | TGTGCCAGCAGCTTAGTGGGGTCGGGTTCACCCCTCCACTTT | CASSLVGSGSPLHF
TRBJ2-2 | TRBV27 | TRBD1 | NA | TGTGCCAGCACCCAGGGGGCGCTTTACACCGGGGAGCTGTTTTTT | CASTQGALYTGELFF
TRBJ1-6 | TRBV27 | NA | NA | TGTGCCAGCAGTTTAGGGGACTACGCAAATTCACCCCTCCACTTT | CASSLGDYANSPLHF
TRBJ1-5 | TRBV28 | NA | NA | TGTGCCAGCAGGGGCCCGCCAGGGGAGAGTTTGGATAGCAATCAGCCCCAGCATTTT | CASRGPPGESLDSNQPQHF
TRBJ2-7 | TRBV7-2 | NA | NA | TGTGCCAGCAGCCAGGACCTTGGGACCCAGGCCTACGAGCAGTACTTC | CASSQDLGTQAYEQYF
TRBJ2-1 | TRBV27 | NA | NA | TGTGCCAGCAGTTTATCGGTACCATTCTACAATGAGCAGTTCTTC | CASSLSVPFYNEQFF
TRBJ2-1 | TRBV12-5 | TRBD2 | NA | TGTGCTAGTGGTTTCCTAGCGGGAGGGCCACGTCGTGATGACAATGAGCAGTTCTTC | CASGFLAGGPRRDDNEQFF
TRBJ2-7 | TRBV28 | TRBD2 | NA | TGTGCCAGCACCTTTGCGGGGGGCGCGTACGAGCAGTACTTC | CASTFAGGAYEQYF
TRBJ2-1 | TRBV10-1 | NA | NA | TGCGCCAGCAGTAACTTTTACAATGAGCAGTTCTTC | CASSNFYNEQFF
TRBJ2-7 | TRBV6-6 | TRBD2 | NA | TGTGCCAGCAGTTACTCGGGACTAGCGGGCTACGAGCAGTACTTC | CASSYSGLAGYEQYF
TRBJ2-3 | TRBV6-6 | NA | NA | TGTGCCAGCACAGGAGTGCCCCCAGATACGCAGTATTTT | CASTGVPPDTQYF
TRBJ1-3 | TRBV7-6 | NA | NA | TGTGCCAGCAGCTCCCCGGGACCCGGAAACACCATATATTTT | CASSSPGPGNTIYF
TRBJ1-6 | TRBV19 | NA | NA | TGTGCCAGTAGTGTGGACAGATCCTATTCACCCCTCCACTTT | CASSVDRSYSPLHF
TRBJ2-7 | TRBV4-3 | TRBD2 | NA | TGCGCCAGCGGTACCCGGGACTACCACTACGAGCAGTACTTC | CASGTRDYHYEQYF
TRBJ1-6 | TRBV7-9 | NA | NA | TGTGCCAGCAGCCCGCCGTGGCAAGGAACTCAGAATTCACCCCTCCACTTT | CASSPPWQGTQNSPLHF
TRBJ2-7 | TRBV14 | TRBD2 | NA | TGTGCCAGCAGCCCCTGGGCGGGGGGTCTTTTCTACGAGCAGTACTTC | CASSPWAGGLFYEQYF
TRBJ2-7 | TRBV4-1 | TRBD2 | NA | TGCGCCAGCAGCCAAGTACTAGCGGGGGCCCTCTCCTACGAGCAGTACTTC | CASSQVLAGALSYEQYF
TRBJ2-2 | TRBV9 | NA | NA | TGTGCCAGCAGCGTAGTCTCCGGACTAAACACCGGGGAGCTGTTTTTT | CASSVVSGLNTGELFF
TRBJ1-3 | TRBV7-7 | NA | NA | TGTGCTAGCAGACCCCGGACAGTACCTGGAAACACCATATATTTT | CASRPRTVPGNTIYF
TRBJ2-7 | TRBV5-6 | NA | NA | TGTGCCAGCAGTTCCACGGGCGAGCAGTACTTC | CASSSTGEQYF
TRBJ2-5 | TRBV7-9 | NA | once | TGTGCCAGCAGCAGACCCCGGGGGCCGCGTGAGGAGACCCAGTACTTC | CASSRPRGPREETQYF
TRBJ1-6 | TRBV4-1 | TRBD1 | NA | TGCGCCAGCAGCCAAGCCACGACAGGGGGCGCCTATAATTCACCCCTCCACTTT | CASSQATTGGAYNSPLHF
TRBJ1-1 | TRBV13 | NA | NA | TGTGCCAGCAGCCAAACGAGCGATACAGGGATGAACACTGAAGCTTTCTTT | CASSQTSDTGMNTEAFF
TRBJ2-7 | TRBV27 | TRBD1 | NA | TGTGCCAGCAGTGGGACAGGGGGACCCTACGAGCAGTACTTC | CASSGTGGPYEQYF
TRBJ2-7 | TRBV4-3 | NA | once | TGCGCCAGCAGCCCAAATACCGGGACCACCGAGCAGTACTTC | CASSPNTGTTEQYF
TRBJ1-5 | TRBV11-3 | TRBD1 | NA | TGTGCCAGCAGCTTCTCCCTCGGCAGGGGGCGAAATCAGCCCCAGCATTTT | CASSFSLGRGRNQPQHF
TRBJ1-2 | TRBV27 | NA | NA | TGTGCCAGCAGTTTATCCTCAGGTAGTGGCTACACCTTC | CASSLSSGSGYTF
TRBJ2-2 | TRBV7-7 | NA | NA | TGTGCTAGCAGCGCGGACACCGGGGAGCTGTTTTTT | CASSADTGELFF
TRBJ2-3 | TRBV27 | NA | NA | TGTGCCAGCAGTCCGGGACCGAGCACAGATACGCAGTATTTT | CASSPGPSTDTQYF
TRBJ2-1 | TRBV15 | TRBD2 | NA | TGTGCCACCAGCAGAGACCCTAGCGGGGGGCCTAACAATGAGCAGTTCTTC | CATSRDPSGGPNNEQFF
TRBJ1-2 | TRBV5-6 | NA | NA | TGTGCCAGCAGCTTGATGGGACAAGGGGACACCTTC | CASSLMGQGDTF
TRBJ1-1 | TRBV5-6 | NA | NA | TGTGCCAGCAGCTTCTCACCCACGGGGACTGAAGCTTTCTTT | CASSFSPTGTEAFF
TRBJ2-7 | TRBV13 | TRBD2 | NA | TGTGCCAGCAGCCCCAGGGGGACTAGCGGGATACACGAGCAGTACTTC | CASSPRGTSGIHEQYF
TRBJ2-5 | TRBV6-1 | NA | NA | TGTGCCAGCAGTGGCGAGGGACACCAACCGGAGACCCAGTACTTC | CASSGEGHQPETQYF
TRBJ2-5 | TRBV7-2 | TRBD2 | NA | TGTGCCAGCAGCTTAGGGGGGACTAGCGGGATAGAAGAGACCCAGTACTTC | CASSLGGTSGIEETQYF
TRBJ2-7 | TRBV5-1 | NA | NA | TGCGCCAGCAGCTCCGACTTGGGGGGCTACGAGCAGTACTTC | CASSSDLGGYEQYF
TRBJ1-2 | TRBV28 | NA | NA | TGTGCCAGCAGTTTATGGGCAGGGGCCTATGGCTACACCTTC | CASSLWAGAYGYTF
TRBJ2-7 | TRBV11-2 | TRBD1 | NA | TGTGCCAGCAGACAGGGGGCAGACAACGAGCAGTACTTC | CASRQGADNEQYF
TRBJ1-1 | TRBV28 | NA | NA | TGTGCCAGCAGTTTAAGGGGACGGGCGGAAGAGACTGAAGCTTTCTTT | CASSLRGRAEETEAFF
TRBJ2-3 | TRBV9 | TRBD2 | NA | TGTGCCAGCAGCCTCGACGGGGGGAGGACCACAGATACGCAGTATTTT | CASSLDGGRTTDTQYF
TRBJ2-1 | TRBV7-2 | TRBD2 | NA | TGTGCCAGCAGCTTGAGCGGGAGGGATGGTTACAATGAGCAGTTCTTC | CASSLSGRDGYNEQFF
TRBJ2-7 | TRBV16 | NA | once | TGTGCCAGCAGCCGAATACAGGTGACCTTATACGAGCAGTACTTC | CASSRIQVTLYEQYF
TRBJ1-6 | TRBV4-3 | NA | NA | TGCGCCAGCAGCCAAGATTTCCCAAGTATTTCACCCCTCCACTTT | CASSQDFPSISPLHF
TRBJ1-2 | TRBV7-2 | NA | NA | TGTGCCAGCAGCATAAGTCAGGTCCTCTATGGCTACACCTTC | CASSISQVLYGYTF
TRBJ2-1 | TRBV6-5 | NA | NA | TGTGCCAGCAGTTACTCGACGGGGAATCACAATGAGCAGTTCTTC | CASSYSTGNHNEQFF
TRBJ2-7 | TRBV4-1 | NA | NA | TGCGCCAGCAGCCATTCAGGGGGGGGGTCCTACGAGCAGTACTTC | CASSHSGGGSYEQYF
TRBJ1-2 | TRBV27 | NA | NA | TGTGCCAGCAGTTTAGGGGGAGGTGGCTATGGCTACACCTTC | CASSLGGGGYGYTF
TRBJ2-1 | TRBV13 | NA | NA | TGTGCCAGCAGCTTAGAACTAGCTAGCCCTGCGCAGTTCTTC | CASSLELASPAQFF